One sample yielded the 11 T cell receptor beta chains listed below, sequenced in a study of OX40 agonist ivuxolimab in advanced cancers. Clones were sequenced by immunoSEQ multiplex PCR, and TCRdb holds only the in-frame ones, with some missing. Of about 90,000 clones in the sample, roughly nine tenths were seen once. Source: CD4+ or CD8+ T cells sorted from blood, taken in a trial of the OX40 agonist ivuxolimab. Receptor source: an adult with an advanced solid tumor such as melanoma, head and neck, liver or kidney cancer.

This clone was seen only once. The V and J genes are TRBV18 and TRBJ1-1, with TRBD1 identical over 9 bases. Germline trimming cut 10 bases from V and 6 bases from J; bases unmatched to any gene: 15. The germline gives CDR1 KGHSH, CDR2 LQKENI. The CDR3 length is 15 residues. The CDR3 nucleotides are TGTGCCACCGCATTACGACAGGGGGGGGAAGCTGAAGCTTTCTTT. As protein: CATALRQGGEAEAFF. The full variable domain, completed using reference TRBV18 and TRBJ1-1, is NAGVMQNPRHLVRRRGQEARLRCSPMKGHSHVYWYRQLPEEGLKFMVYLQKENIIDESGMPKERFSAEFPKEGPSILRIQQVVRGDSAAYFCATALRQGGEAEAFFGQGTRLTVV.

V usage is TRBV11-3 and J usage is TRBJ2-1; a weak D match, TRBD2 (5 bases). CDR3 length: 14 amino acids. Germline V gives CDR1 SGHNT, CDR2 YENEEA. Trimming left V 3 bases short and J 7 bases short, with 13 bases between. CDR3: CASSFDGKDNEQFF. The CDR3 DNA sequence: TGTGCCAGCAGCTTTGACGGGAAGGATAATGAGCAGTTCTTC.

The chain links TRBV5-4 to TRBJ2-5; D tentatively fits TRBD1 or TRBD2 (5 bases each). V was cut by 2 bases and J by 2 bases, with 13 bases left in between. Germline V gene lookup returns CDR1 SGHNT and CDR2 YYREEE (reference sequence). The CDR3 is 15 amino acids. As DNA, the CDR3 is TGTGCCAGCAGCTTACCCCCGGGGCAACAAGAGACCCAGTACTTC. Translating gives CASSLPPGQQETQYF.

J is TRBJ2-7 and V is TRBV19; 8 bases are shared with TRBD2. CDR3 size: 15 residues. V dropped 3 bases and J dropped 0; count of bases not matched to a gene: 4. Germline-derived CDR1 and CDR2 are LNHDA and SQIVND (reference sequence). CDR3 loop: CASSIGLALSYEQYF. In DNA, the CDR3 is TGTGCCAGTAGTATCGGACTAGCCCTCTCCTACGAGCAGTACTTC.

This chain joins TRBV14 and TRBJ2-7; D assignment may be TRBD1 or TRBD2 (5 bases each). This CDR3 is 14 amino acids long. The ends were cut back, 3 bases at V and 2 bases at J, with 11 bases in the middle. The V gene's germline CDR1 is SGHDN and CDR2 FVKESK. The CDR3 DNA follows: TGTGCCAGCAGCCACGGGACCGGGCCCTACGAGCAGTACTTC. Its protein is CASSHGTGPYEQYF.

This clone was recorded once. In nucleotides, the CDR3 is TGTGCCAGCAGTTCGCCTAGGTCAGATACGCAGTATTTT. Protein product: CASSSPRSDTQYF. The rearrangement uses TRBV27 and TRBJ2-3; D is uncertain. Germline CDR1 and CDR2: MNHEY and SMNVEV (reference sequence). V was trimmed by 4 bases and J by 4 bases, leaving 9 bases between them. This CDR3 spans 13 amino acids.

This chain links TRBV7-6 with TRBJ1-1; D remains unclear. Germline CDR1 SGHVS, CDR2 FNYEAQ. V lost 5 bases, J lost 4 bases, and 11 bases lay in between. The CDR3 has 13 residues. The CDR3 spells CASSPPATTEAFF. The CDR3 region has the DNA TGTGCCAGCAGCCCTCCCGCCACCACTGAAGCTTTCTTT. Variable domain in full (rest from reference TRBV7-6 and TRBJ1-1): GAGVSQSPRYKVTKRGQDVALRCDPISGHVSLYWYRQALGQGPEFLTYFNYEAQQDKSGLPNDRFSAERPEGSISTLTIQRTEQRDSAMYRCASSPPATTEAFFGQGTRLTVV.

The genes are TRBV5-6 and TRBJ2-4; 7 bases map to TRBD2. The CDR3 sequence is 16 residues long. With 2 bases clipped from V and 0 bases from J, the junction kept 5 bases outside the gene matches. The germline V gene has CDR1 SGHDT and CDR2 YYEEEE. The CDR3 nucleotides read TGTGCCAGCAGCTTACGGCTAGCGGAAGCCAAAAACATTCAGTACTTC. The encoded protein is CASSLRLAEAKNIQYF.

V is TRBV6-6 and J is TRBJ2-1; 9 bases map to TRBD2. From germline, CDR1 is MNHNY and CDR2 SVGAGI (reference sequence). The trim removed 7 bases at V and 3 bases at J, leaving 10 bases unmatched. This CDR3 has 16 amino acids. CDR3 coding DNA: TGTGCCAGCACCCCCATTCTAGCGGGGCTCTACAATGAGCAGTTCTTC. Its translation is CASTPILAGLYNEQFF.

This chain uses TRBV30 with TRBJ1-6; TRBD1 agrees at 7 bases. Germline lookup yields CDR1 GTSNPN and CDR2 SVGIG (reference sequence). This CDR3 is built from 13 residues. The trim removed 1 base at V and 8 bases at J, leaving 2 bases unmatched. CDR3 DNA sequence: TGTGCCTGGAGTGCTGACAGGGATTCACCCCTCCACTTT. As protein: CAWSADRDSPLHF. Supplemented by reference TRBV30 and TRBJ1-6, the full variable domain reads SQTIHQWPATLVQPVGSPLSLECTVEGTSNPNLYWYRQAAGRGLQLLFYSVGIGQISSEVPQNLSASRPQDRQFILSSKKLLLSDSGFYLCAWSADRDSPLHFGNGTRLTVT.

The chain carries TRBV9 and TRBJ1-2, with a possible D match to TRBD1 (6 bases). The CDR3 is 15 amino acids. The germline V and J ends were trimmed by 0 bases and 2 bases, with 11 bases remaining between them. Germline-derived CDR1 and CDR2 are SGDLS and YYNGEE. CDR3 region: CASSVEAGANYGYTF. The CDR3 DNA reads TGTGCCAGCAGCGTAGAGGCAGGGGCAAACTATGGCTACACCTTC.